The 15 T cell receptor beta chains given below trace back to one sample, sequenced in a study of T cell repertoires in cytomegalovirus infection. No antigen is known for these receptors. Using its own MiXCR run on the reads, TCRdb lists one record per CDR3 protein. The table lists 550,000 to 700,000 distinct CDR3 sequences, almost 40% of them singletons. This sample comprised cultured PBMCs, obtained from culture after CMV antigen stimulation. These receptors originate from a human donor in good health (CMV status not recorded). Some clones in this sample may be carry-over from other donors' samples.

The chain links TRBV7-2 to TRBJ2-5; D may be TRBD2 (5 bases). Germline V CDR1 and CDR2: SGHTA, FQGNSA. CDR3 length: 14 residues. Trimming removed 5 bases at V and 5 bases at J, with 15 bases between. CDR3 sequence reads: CASSQEGLSETQYF. CDR3 sequence (DNA): TGTGCCAGCAGCCAAGAAGGACTTTCTGAGACCCAGTACTTC.

Worth noting for this clonotype: The junction departs from germline at one end; a sequencing error may be responsible. The V and J genes are TRBV5-3 and TRBJ2-5; D unresolved. TRBV5-3 is labeled an ORF, and its function is uncertain. The CDR3 sequence is 15 residues long. This CDR3 is CASSLGRQPQETQYF. In nucleotides, the CDR3 is TGTGCCAGCAGCTTGGGTAGGCAGCCCCAAGAGACCCAGTACTTC.

A few counts support this clonotype. V is TRBV7-2 and J is TRBJ2-5; unclear D gene. Trimming stripped 4 bases from V and 5 bases from J, with 8 bases between. The length of the CDR3 is 12 residues. Germline loops: CDR1 SGHTA, CDR2 FQGNSA. Here the CDR3 reads CASSSWRETQYF. The CDR3 bases are TGTGCCAGCAGCTCATGGCGGGAGACCCAGTACTTC.

This sequence joins TRBV2 and TRBJ2-2; D is possibly TRBD1 (6 bases). This CDR3 region has 16 residues. The V and J ends lost 7 bases and 3 bases respectively, with 18 bases between them. The germline V gene has CDR1 SNHLY and CDR2 FYNNEI. The DNA of the CDR3 is TGTGCCAGCAACATACCGATTTCAGGGGACACCGGGGAGCTGTTTTTT. Its protein product is CASNIPISGDTGELFF.

This clonotype was counted only a few times. The chain has TRBV4-1 and TRBJ2-3; possibly TRBD2 for D (5 bases). The germline V and J ends were trimmed by 3 bases and 5 bases, with 12 bases remaining between them. This CDR3 has 14 amino acids. CDR1 MGHRA and CDR2 YSYEKL come from the germline V gene. CDR3: CASSHLPGRDTQYF. The CDR3 DNA sequence: TGCGCCAGCAGCCACCTTCCTGGGAGAGATACGCAGTATTTT.

Only a few counts were recorded for this clonotype. This chain links TRBV4-1 with TRBJ1-2; 8 nucleotides agree with TRBD1. The CDR3 spans 16 residues. The germline V gene encodes CDR1 MGHRA and CDR2 YSYEKL. Trimming at V came to 4 bases and at J to 0 bases, leaving 7 bases not matched to a gene. CDR3 coding DNA: TGCGCCAGCAGCCCGACGCCAGGGGGCCCTAACTATGGCTACACCTTC. Its protein product is CASSPTPGGPNYGYTF.

This clonotype was detected a few times. J is TRBJ1-5 and V is TRBV12-3 or TRBV12-4; no reliable D call. V was pared by 5 bases and J by 3 bases, with 11 bases between. The CDR3 extends over 14 amino acids. The CDR3 nucleotides read TGTGCCAGCAGTGAAACGCGATACAATCAGCCCCAGCATTTT. It codes for CASSETRYNQPQHF.

This clonotype was detected ten times or more. In nucleotides, the CDR3 is TGTGCCAGCAGTCCCCCCCTTCCCAATGAGCAGTTCTTC. Its translation is CASSPPLPNEQFF. The chain recombines TRBV7-9 with TRBJ2-1; no clear D gene. CDR1 and CDR2 (germline): SEHNR, FQNEAQ (reference sequence). The CDR3 loop spans 13 amino acids. V lost 6 bases, J lost 6 bases, and 12 bases lay in between.

The rearrangement uses TRBV27 and TRBJ1-2; no firm D call. From germline, CDR1 is MNHEY and CDR2 SMNVEV (reference sequence). Deletions cut 7 bases from V and 0 bases from J, with 21 bases between. The CDR3 sequence is 17 residues long. The CDR3, as DNA: TGTGCCAGCACTCCGACCGGCAGACCTCCCTCTAACTATGGCTACACCTTC. This sequence encodes CASTPTGRPPSNYGYTF.

The V and J genes are TRBV20-1 and TRBJ2-1; 7 nucleotides align to TRBD2. V was pared by 0 bases and J by 7 bases, with 12 bases of the junction left unmatched. Germline V CDR1 and CDR2: DFQATT, SNEGSKA (reference sequence). This CDR3 is built from 16 residues. The CDR3 spells CSARDSRGRGINEQFF. The CDR3 DNA is TGCAGTGCTAGAGATTCCCGGGGGAGGGGAATTAATGAGCAGTTCTTC.

The chain uses TRBV7-2 and TRBJ2-1; 14 positions match TRBD2. J gave up 9 bases and V 5 bases, and 24 bases lay outside the gene matches. Germline V gives CDR1 SGHTA, CDR2 FQGNSA. The CDR3 has 21 residues. In DNA form, the CDR3 reads TGTGCCAGCAGCCCATTTAGTCGGGTATTGGGACTAGCGGGGGAGCGAAGTGAGCAGTTCTTC. Its translation: CASSPFSRVLGLAGERSEQFF.

Only a few counts were recorded for this clonotype. The chain is built from TRBV7-8 and TRBJ2-5, with no clear D. The CDR3 runs 16 residues. The germline V and J ends were trimmed by 3 bases and 1 base, with 15 bases remaining between them. CDR1 SGHVS and CDR2 FQNEAQ come from the germline V gene. This CDR3 reads CASSFFFRTIQETQYF. CDR3 DNA sequence: TGTGCCAGCAGCTTCTTTTTCAGAACAATCCAAGAGACCCAGTACTTC.

The chain uses TRBV24-1 and TRBJ2-1; 7 bases agree with TRBD2. V trimming: 4 bases; J trimming: 9 bases; junction bases outside the gene matches: 8. The germline V gene has CDR1 KGHDR and CDR2 SFDVKD. The CDR3 extends over 14 amino acids. The CDR3, as DNA: TGTGCCACCAGTGAAAGCGGGACTATTGGTGAGCAGTTCTTC. It specifies CATSESGTIGEQFF.

This clonotype occurred many times. V usage is TRBV7-2 and J usage is TRBJ2-7, with a tentative D call TRBD2 (5 bases). This CDR3 is 16 amino acids long. Germline V CDR1 and CDR2: SGHTA, FQGNSA. The V and J ends lost 4 bases and 1 base respectively, with 17 bases between them. CDR3: CASSSPSWERSYEQYF. CDR3 bases: TGTGCCAGCAGCTCCCCGTCGTGGGAGCGGTCCTACGAGCAGTACTTC.

This clonotype was observed a few times. The chain uses TRBV6-5 and TRBJ1-2, with D unclear. Trimming left V 2 bases short and J 0 bases short, with 7 bases between. The length of the CDR3 is 14 residues. Germline V lookup: CDR1 MNHEY, CDR2 SVGAGI. CDR3: CASSYRAANYGYTF. The CDR3 DNA reads TGTGCCAGCAGTTACAGGGCAGCTAACTATGGCTACACCTTC.